The 24 T cell receptor beta chains listed next were all sequenced from one sample in a study of blood T cells in healthy people across ages. The second PCR ran about 6 to 12 cycles with a sample-barcoded 5' primer and J-beta primers. MiXCR, run by TCRdb on the 5' RACE reads, gives a single entry per CDR3 protein. The sample lists approximately 900,000 distinct CDR3 sequences, 29% occurring once. These data also featured in a second study, about T cells of mothers and their children.

What was sequenced was blood. These TCRs come from a woman aged 40 to 49 in good health.

The genes are TRBV7-2 and TRBJ2-3, with 9 bases identical to TRBD1. Per germline, CDR1 SGHTA and CDR2 FQGNSA. The CDR3 runs to 14 residues. V was clipped by 5 bases and J by 5 bases; unmatched bases: 5. The CDR3, as DNA: TGTGCCAGCAGCCGTACAGGGGGCGAAGATACGCAGTATTTT. Its protein is CASSRTGGEDTQYF.

With regard to this clonotype: A read error is possible here, since a much larger clone lies one base away. The chain has TRBV7-2 and TRBJ2-5; D is possibly TRBD2 (7 bases). The J call may be in error: the DNA end matches TRBJ2-7 better. The germline V gene has CDR1 SGHTA and CDR2 FQGNSA. The CDR3 has 20 amino acids. Here the CDR3 reads CTSSLAIGGLIWGRSYEQYF. The CDR3 bases are TGTACCAGCAGCTTAGCGATCGGGGGGCTGATTTGGGGAAGGTCCTACGAGCAGTACTTC.

The chain has TRBV28 and TRBJ2-1; D is perhaps TRBD1 (6 bases). This CDR3 region has 15 residues. Germline assignment: CDR1 MDHEN and CDR2 SYDVKM. V lost 5 bases, J lost 4 bases, and 15 bases lay in between. The CDR3 region has the DNA TGTGCCAGCAGTCCCCTCCTAACAGGGTACAATGAGCAGTTCTTC. It specifies CASSPLLTGYNEQFF.

This clonotype turned up a few times. A much larger clone lies one base from this, so it may be a read error. The chain has TRBV6-4 and TRBJ2-1, with a weak D call TRBD1 (6 bases). CDR1 and CDR2 (germline): MRHNA, SNTAGT. This CDR3 comprises 13 residues. Between the trimmed V and J ends, which lost 6 bases and 10 bases, there was a span of 16 bases. In DNA form, the CDR3 reads TGTGCCAGCAGGGGGGCCGATTCGGGGGAGCAGTTCTTC. Its protein is CASRGADSGEQFF.

The chain carries TRBV3-1 and TRBJ2-3, with TRBD2 identical over 8 bases. The CDR3 loop spans 17 amino acids. Losses at the gene ends were 6 bases for V and 2 bases for J; bases not matched to a gene: 13. Germline-derived CDR1 and CDR2 are LGHDT and YNNKEL (reference sequence). CDR3 bases: TGTGCCAGCAGAAAGACCGGGACTAGAACAACCACAGATACGCAGTATTTT. Protein sequence: CASRKTGTRTTTDTQYF.

CDR3 loop: CASSQDNPGVTNEKLFF. In nucleotides, the CDR3 is TGCGCCAGCAGCCAAGATAACCCCGGGGTGACTAATGAAAAACTGTTTTTT. J is TRBJ1-4 and V is TRBV4-1; the D is unclear. V was trimmed by 0 bases and J by 2 bases, leaving 13 bases between them. The CDR3 length is 17 residues. Germline V CDR1 and CDR2: MGHRA, YSYEKL.

The table lists this clonotype with a few counts. This rearrangement joins TRBV29-1 to TRBJ1-2, with TRBD1 as a possible D gene (5 bases). The CDR3 runs to 13 residues. Trimming stripped 7 bases from V and 4 bases from J, with 16 bases between. The germline V gene encodes CDR1 SQVTM and CDR2 ANQGSEA. DNA for the CDR3: TGCAGCGCAACCCTGGAGGGGAGCTATGGCTACACCTTC. This gives the protein CSATLEGSYGYTF.

On this clonotype: A much larger clone is a single base away; this may be a read error. This chain connects TRBV28 to TRBJ2-7; D ambiguous. Looked up from germline, CDR1 is MDHEN and CDR2 is SYDVKM. The CDR3 runs to 12 residues. The CDR3 DNA reads TGTGCCACCATCACCGCGTCCTACGGGCAGTACTTC. Residues: CATITASYGQYF.

To note about this clonotype: A read error is possible here, since a much larger clone lies one base away. The J gene is TRBJ2-1, the V gene TRBV6-2 or TRBV6-3, with a tentative D call TRBD2 (5 bases). The CDR3 consists of 13 residues. The germline V gene encodes CDR1 MNHEY and CDR2 SVGEGT. CDR3 sequence reads: CASRYLGVNEQFF. The DNA of the CDR3 is TGTGCCAGCAGGTACTTGGGAGTCAATGAGCAGTTCTTC.

The table lists this clonotype with many counts. The gene calls are TRBV7-2 and TRBJ1-2; perhaps TRBD1 as D (6 bases). The germline CDR1 and CDR2 sequences are SGHTA and FQGNSA. V was clipped by 5 bases and J by 4 bases, with 11 bases between them. This CDR3 region has 13 residues. CDR3 sequence (DNA): TGTGCCAGCAGCGTTACAGGGTCCTATGGCTACACCTTC. Its translation: CASSVTGSYGYTF.

This clonotype has more than one count but fewer than ten. The chain couples TRBV12-3 or TRBV12-4 to TRBJ1-1, with D maybe TRBD1 (6 bases). The CDR3 consists of 13 residues. V was shortened by 4 bases and J by 8 bases, with 14 bases between the two germline ends. CDR3: CASSWGPGQEAFF. The CDR3 DNA sequence: TGTGCCAGCAGTTGGGGACCGGGACAAGAAGCTTTCTTT.

This clonotype was recorded a few times. V usage is TRBV7-3 and J usage is TRBJ2-1, with 7 bases lining up with TRBD2. The CDR3 contains 13 residues. The V gene's germline CDR1 is SGHTA and CDR2 FQGTGA. V dropped 4 bases and J dropped 9; count of bases not matched to a gene: 6. The CDR3 bases are TGTGCCAGCAGCTCAACTAGCGATGGTGAGCAGTTCTTC. Protein product: CASSSTSDGEQFF.

This clonotype occurred many times. The chain uses TRBV29-1 and TRBJ2-3; 7 bases match TRBD1. J gave up 0 bases and V 8 bases, and 5 bases lay outside the gene matches. Germline CDR1 is SQVTM and CDR2 is ANQGSEA. The CDR3 extends over 13 amino acids. CDR3 sequence: CSWGTASTDTQYF. In nucleotides, the CDR3 is TGCAGCTGGGGGACAGCTAGCACAGATACGCAGTATTTT.

The genes are TRBV20-1 and TRBJ2-3; the D is unclear. The V end was cut by 1 base, the J end by 3 bases, with 17 bases between. The CDR3 is made up of 16 amino acids. The germline V gene encodes CDR1 DFQATT and CDR2 SNEGSKA (reference sequence). The CDR3 reads CSARALPRVRTDTQYF. CDR3 coding DNA: TGCAGTGCTAGAGCCCTGCCGAGAGTAAGGACAGATACGCAGTATTTT.

This clonotype has a single count. The chain uses TRBV20-1 and TRBJ2-3, with D hard to call. The germline CDR1 and CDR2 sequences are DFQATT and SNEGSKA (reference sequence). The V end lost 5 bases, the J end lost 0 bases, and 18 bases lay between the germline ends. The CDR3 runs to 16 residues. CDR3 DNA: TGCAGTGCTTTCTCGGCGACTTCTACTAGCACAGATACGCAGTATTTT. It is translated as CSAFSATSTSTDTQYF.

This chain joins TRBV29-1 and TRBJ1-2; weak D call: TRBD1 (6 bases). Germline-derived CDR1 and CDR2 are SQVTM and ANQGSEA. V lost 6 bases and J lost 6, with 20 bases in between. This CDR3 spans 14 amino acids. The CDR3 bases are TGCAGCGTCAGCGATGCACAGGGTTTGGATGGCTACACCTTC. It specifies CSVSDAQGLDGYTF. The complete variable domain, with remaining parts taken from reference TRBV29-1 and TRBJ1-2, reads SAVISQKPSRDICQRGTSLTIQCQVDSQVTMMFWYRQQPGQSLTLIATANQGSEATYESGFVIDKFPISRPNLTFSTLTVSNMSPEDSSIYLCSVSDAQGLDGYTFGSGTRLTVV.

Ten or more counts support this clonotype. V gene TRBV7-2 combines with J gene TRBJ1-4, with TRBD1 matching over 8 bases. V shed 4 bases, J shed 3 bases, and the junction held 7 bases outside the gene matches. Per the germline V gene, CDR1 is SGHTA and CDR2 is FQGNSA. The CDR3 covers 16 residues. This chain's CDR3 is CASSWTGLAPNEKLFF. DNA for the CDR3: TGTGCCAGCAGCTGGACAGGGCTAGCACCTAATGAAAAACTGTTTTTT.

Notes on this clonotype: A much larger clone lies a single base off, so this may be a read error. The CDR3 region has the DNA TGCAGTGCTAGGGCTCCTCCCTTGTCTGGGCCCAACGTCCTGACTTTC. Protein: CSARAPPLSGPNVLTF. The chain carries TRBV20-1 and TRBJ2-6, with D uncertain. CDR1 is DFQATT, CDR2 SNEGSKA, per germline (reference sequence). This CDR3 spans 16 amino acids.

The rearrangement uses TRBV25-1 and TRBJ1-3; D is ambiguous. Germline V lookup: CDR1 MGHDK, CDR2 SYGVNS. V lost 2 bases, J lost 0 bases, and 8 bases lay in between. This CDR3 is built from 15 residues. This chain's CDR3 is CASSEPGNSGNTIYF. The DNA for the CDR3 is TGTGCCAGCAGTGAACCGGGGAACTCTGGAAACACCATATATTTT.

V usage is TRBV20-1 and J usage is TRBJ1-5; D is possibly TRBD1 (6 bases). The CDR3 has 15 amino acids. Trimming left V 0 bases short and J 5 bases short, with 14 bases between. From germline, CDR1 is DFQATT and CDR2 SNEGSKA (reference sequence). In nucleotides, the CDR3 is TGCAGTGCTAGAGAAGGAATACAGGGTTATCAGCCCCAGCATTTT. Residues: CSAREGIQGYQPQHF.

Points on this clonotype: A junction boundary mismatches the germline segment, possibly from a read error. The rearrangement links TRBV14 to TRBJ2-1, with D unresolved. Per the germline V gene, CDR1 is SGHDN and CDR2 is FVKESK. CDR3 length: 15 residues. This CDR3 is CASSQGSEQRSKQLF. In nucleotides, the CDR3 is TGTGCCAGCAGCCAAGGTTCCGAGCAGCGCTCCAAGCAGCTCTTC. The full variable domain, in which reference TRBV14 and TRBJ2-1 provide the parts outside the CDR3, is EAGVTQFPSHSVIEKGQTVTLRCDPISGHDNLYWYRRVMGKEIKFLLHFVKESKQDESGMPNNRFLAERTGGTYSTLKVQPAELEDSGVYFCASSQGSEQRSKQLFGPGTRLTVL.

A remark on this clonotype: Being one base from a much bigger clone, this may be a read error. The chain carries TRBV12-3 or TRBV12-4 and TRBJ2-5, with 7 nucleotides matching TRBD2. The junction had 9 bases not matched to a gene; V was cut back by 1 base and J by 13 bases. CDR3 length: 13 residues. In nucleotides, the CDR3 is TGTGCCAGCAGTTTAGAGGGACTAACAGAGCGGTACTTC. Its protein is CASSLEGLTERYF.

The genes are TRBV28 and TRBJ2-7; a possible D gene is TRBD1 (5 bases). The CDR3 covers 12 residues. CDR1 and CDR2 from the germline V gene are MDHEN and SYDVKM. V was cut by 7 bases and J by 2 bases, with 9 bases left in between. DNA of the CDR3: TGTGCCAGCACAGGGAATCCCTACGAGCAGTACTTC. Translating it yields CASTGNPYEQYF.

There are a few counts of this clonotype. The V gene is TRBV19, the J gene TRBJ2-7, with D perhaps matching TRBD1 (5 bases). The CDR3 runs 11 residues. Germline CDR1 LNHDA, CDR2 SQIVND (reference sequence). V was cut by 4 bases and J by 11 bases, with 12 bases left in between. The CDR3 spells CASSSTGMEYF. DNA for the CDR3: TGTGCCAGTAGTAGCACAGGTATGGAGTACTTC.